Listed below are T cell receptor beta chains from one sample, sequenced in a study of CD8 T cells in Susac syndrome. TCRdb reprocessed the immunoSEQ multiplex PCR reads via MiXCR and lists one record per CDR3 protein. The sample consists of fewer than 250,000 distinct CDR3 sequences, approximately 93% of them appearing once. Sequencing was done on a sample of CD4+ T cells from PBMCs. The source of these receptors is a human donor in good health. The CDR3 runs from the conserved cysteine through the conserved F or W. The D gene is left open where the match is weak. The listing skips clone size in some rows; elsewhere it reads once, few, many or a size class.

D gene	CDR3 length	J gene	V gene	clone size	CDR3 protein	CDR3 DNA
.	12	TRBJ2-4	TRBV12-3/TRBV12-4	.	CASSSITGLKDF	TGTGCCAGCAGTTCCATAACAGGTCTCAAGGACTTC
TRBD2	14	TRBJ2-1	TRBV5-1	.	CASSPTRGGSEQFF	TGCGCCAGCAGCCCCACGCGGGGGGGCAGTGAGCAGTTCTTC
.	16	TRBJ2-5	TRBV5-6	.	CASSFMGANLQETQYF	TGTGCCAGCAGCTTCATGGGGGCGAACCTCCAAGAGACCCAGTACTTC
.	15	TRBJ2-3	TRBV27	.	CASSFWGTSTDTQYF	TGTGCCAGCAGTTTTTGGGGAACGAGCACAGATACGCAGTATTTT
.	14	TRBJ1-2	TRBV9	.	CASSVEETGGGYTF	TGTGCCAGCAGCGTAGAGGAGACCGGGGGTGGCTACACCTTC
TRBD1	14	TRBJ2-5	TRBV29-1	.	CSVDRGQGQEAQYF	TGCAGCGTTGATCGGGGACAGGGCCAAGAGGCCCAGTACTTC
.	14	TRBJ2-6	TRBV5-1	few	CASSREAGANVLTF	TGCGCCAGCAGCAGGGAAGCTGGGGCCAACGTCCTGACTTTC
.	12	TRBJ2-5	TRBV20-1	.	CSATGTTETQYF	TGCAGTGCCACAGGGACAACAGAGACCCAGTACTTC
.	12	TRBJ2-3	TRBV6-1	.	CASTGSTDTQYF	TGTGCCAGCACCGGGTCGACAGATACGCAGTATTTT
.	16	TRBJ2-3	TRBV9	.	CASSVAQASNGHTQYF	TGTGCCAGCAGCGTAGCTCAGGCCTCAAACGGGCATACGCAGTATTTT
.	14	TRBJ1-1	TRBV28	.	CASSLAGKNTEAFF	TGTGCCAGCAGTTTAGCAGGGAAGAACACTGAAGCTTTCTTT
.	13	TRBJ1-2	TRBV5-1	once	CASSAGTNRGYTF	TGCGCCAGCAGCGCCGGGACAAATCGAGGCTACACCTTC
.	14	TRBJ2-2	TRBV29-1	.	CSVAHGWSTGELFF	TGCAGCGTTGCGCATGGGTGGAGCACCGGGGAGCTGTTTTTT
.	14	TRBJ2-5	TRBV5-1	.	CASSWMGVGETQYF	TGCGCCAGCAGCTGGATGGGGGTCGGGGAGACCCAGTACTTC
.	13	TRBJ1-1	TRBV29-1	.	CSVGPRLNTEAFF	TGCAGCGTTGGACCGAGGCTGAACACTGAAGCTTTCTTT
.	8	TRBJ2-1	TRBV7-9	.	CASSQQFF	TGTGCCAGCAGCCAGCAGTTCTTC
.	13	TRBJ2-5	TRBV5-1	.	CASSRMTGETQYF	TGCGCCAGCAGCCGGATGACTGGTGAGACCCAGTACTTC
.	13	TRBJ1-4	TRBV19	.	CASSIGRREKLFF	TGTGCCAGTAGCATAGGTCGGAGGGAAAAACTGTTTTTT
TRBD2	18	TRBJ2-3	TRBV6-5	.	CASSLKGGGVSSTDTQYF	TGTGCCAGCAGTTTAAAAGGCGGGGGGGTCTCTAGCACAGATACGCAGTATTTT
.	12	TRBJ1-4	TRBV18	.	CASSSTREKLFF	TGTGCCAGCTCATCTACCCGTGAAAAACTGTTTTTT
.	11	TRBJ2-5	TRBV5-1	.	CASNGGETQYF	TGCGCCAGCAACGGTGGAGAGACCCAGTACTTC
.	12	TRBJ2-7	TRBV28	.	CASSLEIHEQYF	TGTGCCAGCAGTTTAGAAATCCACGAGCAGTACTTC
TRBD1	15	TRBJ1-1	TRBV15	.	CATSRNRGLNTEAFF	TGTGCCACCAGCAGAAACAGGGGGCTGAACACTGAAGCTTTCTTT
.	15	TRBJ2-4	TRBV4-1	.	CASSQAGRDKNIQYF	TGCGCCAGCAGCCAAGCGGGCAGGGACAAAAACATTCAGTACTTC
.	12	TRBJ1-1	TRBV20-1	.	CSVGRTNTEAFF	TGCAGTGTGGGCAGAACGAACACTGAAGCTTTCTTT
TRBD1	13	TRBJ1-1	TRBV19	.	CASSDRGNTEAFF	TGTGCCTCTTCGGACAGGGGTAACACTGAAGCTTTCTTT
.	15	TRBJ1-3	TRBV5-1	.	CASREGSYSGNTIYF	TGCGCCAGCAGAGAGGGGTCTTACTCTGGAAACACCATATATTTT
.	15	TRBJ2-1	TRBV18	.	CASSPPGRPVNEQFF	TGTGCCAGCTCACCACCGGGACGGCCCGTCAATGAGCAGTTCTTC
.	14	TRBJ1-6	TRBV12-3/TRBV12-4	.	CASSSLGTGSPLHF	TGTGCCAGCAGTTCCCTTGGGACTGGATCACCCCTCCACTTT
.	16	TRBJ2-2	TRBV14	.	CASSQVGGFDTGELFF	TGTGCCAGCAGCCAAGTAGGAGGGTTCGACACCGGGGAGCTGTTTTTT
.	14	TRBJ1-2	TRBV5-1	.	CASSSSGTNYGYTF	TGCGCCAGCAGCTCGAGCGGAACTAACTATGGCTACACCTTC
.	15	TRBJ2-5	TRBV6-5	few	CASSPPGGGLGTQYF	TGTGCCAGCAGCCCCCCTGGGGGGGGGCTGGGGACCCAGTACTTC
TRBD1	15	TRBJ1-1	TRBV7-9	once	CASTTMGTGESEAFF	TGTGCCAGCACCACAATGGGGACAGGGGAGAGTGAAGCTTTCTTT
.	17	TRBJ2-6	TRBV29-1	.	CSVGPRDGSSGANVLTF	TGCAGCGTTGGTCCCAGGGATGGTAGTTCTGGGGCCAACGTCCTGACTTTC
TRBD1	15	TRBJ1-6	TRBV13	.	CASSSRDRLDSPLHF	TGTGCCAGCAGCTCCCGGGACAGATTGGATTCACCCCTCCACTTT
.	12	TRBJ1-4	TRBV5-1	.	CASSPQGEKLFF	TGCGCCAGCAGCCCCCAAGGCGAAAAACTGTTTTTT
TRBD1	16	TRBJ1-4	TRBV23-1	.	CASTVRAGQPNEKLFF	TGCGCCAGCACCGTCCGGGCGGGACAGCCAAATGAAAAACTGTTTTTT
TRBD1	15	TRBJ1-5	TRBV6-6	.	CASRAGGNSNQPQHF	TGTGCCAGCAGAGCAGGGGGTAATAGCAATCAGCCCCAGCATTTT
TRBD1	12	TRBJ1-4	TRBV7-2	.	CASSFTGTALFF	TGTGCCAGCAGCTTTACCGGGACAGCACTGTTTTTT
.	13	TRBJ2-5	TRBV29-1	.	CSVDNVSSETQYF	TGCAGCGTTGATAACGTATCATCGGAGACCCAGTACTTC
.	13	TRBJ2-1	TRBV19	.	CASSMNTQDKQFF	TGTGCCAGTAGTATGAACACCCAGGATAAGCAGTTCTTC
.	21	TRBJ2-2	TRBV15	.	CATSREAISSRDTPNTGELFF	TGTGCCACCAGCAGAGAGGCTATTAGCTCCCGGGACACACCGAACACCGGGGAGCTGTTTTTT
TRBD1	13	TRBJ1-5	TRBV6-2/TRBV6-3	.	CASRDRWGQPQHF	TGTGCCAGCCGGGACAGGTGGGGACAGCCCCAGCATTTT
.	17	TRBJ2-1	TRBV12-3/TRBV12-4	.	CASSLVEAKGSYNEQFF	TGTGCCAGCAGTTTAGTCGAGGCGAAGGGCTCCTACAATGAGCAGTTCTTC
.	14	TRBJ2-5	TRBV7-2	.	CASSLTWGQETQYF	TGTGCCAGCAGCTTGACGTGGGGGCAAGAGACCCAGTACTTC
.	16	TRBJ1-3	TRBV19	.	CASSYRRGAAGNTIYF	TGTGCCAGTAGCTATCGTCGGGGCGCGGCTGGAAACACCATATATTTT
TRBD1	15	TRBJ1-1	TRBV5-4	.	CASSEQGRMNTEAFF	TGTGCCAGCAGCGAACAGGGGAGAATGAACACTGAAGCTTTCTTT
TRBD2	18	TRBJ2-1	TRBV28	.	CASSILAGGLFRGNEQFF	TGTGCCAGCAGCATACTAGCGGGGGGGCTCTTTCGGGGCAATGAGCAGTTCTTC
.	11	TRBJ2-1	TRBV10-2	.	CASSALGEQFF	TGCGCCAGCAGTGCACTGGGTGAGCAGTTCTTC
.	12	TRBJ2-7	TRBV27	.	CASSQYRGEQYF	TGTGCCAGCAGCCAATACAGAGGCGAGCAGTACTTC